This entry lists 9 T cell receptor beta chains sequenced from one sample in a study of response to subunit inactivated influenza vaccine. Via MiXCR, TCRdb re-called the RT-PCR reads, giving one row per CDR3 protein. Here the sample spans about 540,000 distinct CDR3 sequences, roughly 23% being singletons. In addition, the sample was reused for a study of T cells expressing NK-cell markers. That publication notes: The TCR beta cDNA came from 5'RACE template switching with UMIs.

The specimen comprised CD4+ T cells sorted from PBMCs, sampled 11 to 12 days after vaccination. These receptors were taken from a man between 45 and 60 years old who received an inactivated influenza vaccine.

The V gene is TRBV20-1, the J gene TRBJ2-5; 7 bases are a match to TRBD1. The ends lost 5 bases at V and 4 bases at J; junction bases unmatched: 7. The CDR3 loop spans 13 amino acids. Germline V gene data show CDR1 as DFQATT and CDR2 as SNEGSKA (reference sequence). This CDR3 is CSAPKQGRETQYF. In nucleotides, the CDR3 is TGCAGTGCTCCAAAACAGGGGAGAGAGACCCAGTACTTC.

This rearrangement joins TRBV11-2 to TRBJ1-1; no reliable D call. Per germline, CDR1 SGHAT and CDR2 FQNNGV. This CDR3 has 14 amino acids. V was trimmed by 2 bases and J by 9 bases, leaving 16 bases between them. As DNA, the CDR3 is TGTGCCAGCAGCTTAAGTTTCGGGGTACTTAAAGCTTTCTTT. This codes for CASSLSFGVLKAFF.

The chain uses TRBV20-1 and TRBJ1-6, with D hard to call. This CDR3 has 15 residues. Deletions cut 3 bases from V and 4 bases from J, with 13 bases between. Germline lookup yields CDR1 DFQATT and CDR2 SNEGSKA (reference sequence). The CDR3 nucleotides are TGCAGTGCTAGCGTGGGCACCCCGTATAATTCACCCCTCCACTTT. This sequence encodes CSASVGTPYNSPLHF.

The chain has TRBV29-1 and TRBJ1-1; 8 nucleotides line up with TRBD1. Unmatched junction bases numbered 11, after V lost 6 bases and J lost 5 bases. CDR1 and CDR2 from the germline V gene are SQVTM and ANQGSEA. The CDR3 length is 14 residues. In DNA, the CDR3 is TGCAGCGTACGGACAGGGAAGTCCCCGACTGAAGCTTTCTTT. It encodes CSVRTGKSPTEAFF.

This clonotype was found a few times. This chain connects TRBV9 to TRBJ2-3; D perhaps matches TRBD2 (5 bases). This CDR3 spans 15 amino acids. Germline values: CDR1 SGDLS, CDR2 YYNGEE. V was trimmed by 0 bases and J by 2 bases, leaving 10 bases between them. CDR3 residues: CASSVEGAATDTQYF. The CDR3 nucleotides read TGTGCCAGCAGCGTAGAGGGAGCGGCCACAGATACGCAGTATTTT.

This rearrangement joins TRBV28 to TRBJ2-3; perhaps TRBD2 as D (6 bases). The CDR3 runs to 13 residues. The V gene lost 8 bases and the J gene lost 2 bases, with 11 bases spanning the gap. Germline V gene data show CDR1 as MDHEN and CDR2 as SYDVKM. CDR3 amino acids: CASLRGITDTQYF. The CDR3 coding sequence is TGTGCCAGCTTGCGGGGAATCACAGATACGCAGTATTTT.

V gene TRBV5-1 combines with J gene TRBJ2-5; TRBD1 matches 8 bases. The CDR3 is 13 residues long. The trim removed 5 bases at V and 5 bases at J, leaving 5 bases unmatched. CDR1 is SGHRS and CDR2 is YFSETQ in the germline V gene. In DNA form, the CDR3 reads TGCGCCAGCAGACCGACAGGGGCGGAGACCCAGTACTTC. It specifies CASRPTGAETQYF.

The V call is TRBV11-3, the J call TRBJ2-2, with D uncertain. The germline V and J ends were trimmed by 5 bases and 1 base, with 5 bases remaining between them. The germline V gene has CDR1 SGHNT and CDR2 YENEEA. This CDR3 comprises 13 residues. The DNA of the CDR3 is TGTGCCAGCAGCCGGGTGAACACCGGGGAGCTGTTTTTT. It is translated as CASSRVNTGELFF.

The chain couples TRBV18 to TRBJ2-7; perhaps D is TRBD1 or TRBD2 (5 bases each). V lost 6 bases and J 6 bases, leaving 15 bases between the germline ends. The germline gives CDR1 KGHSH, CDR2 LQKENI. The CDR3 totals 13 residues. As DNA, the CDR3 is TGTGCCAGCTCTCACCGGGACGCGGGCGAGCAGTACTTC. It specifies CASSHRDAGEQYF.